Below, 29 T cell receptor beta chains from the same sample are listed, as sequenced in a study of cytomegalovirus exposure and HLA in healthy donors. PCR primers comprised 60 Vbeta and 13 Jbeta primers. Only in-frame clones appear in the TCRdb table, and some are missing; sequencing was by immunoSEQ multiplex PCR. The sample shows approximately 210,000 clones, 70% to 80% of them seen only once. The sequencing sample was made of PBMCs. The receptors originated from a woman in her forties or fifties in good health and CMV-seronegative.

This clone showed up just a few times. The chain uses TRBV6-1 and TRBJ1-4, with TRBD1 matching over 9 bases. The J segment lost 5 bases and the V segment lost 7 bases, leaving 5 bases of the junction unmatched. Germline CDR1 MNHNS, CDR2 SASEGT. There are 14 residues in the CDR3. The CDR3 DNA reads TGTGCCAGCATCTACAGGGGGCCGAATGAAAAACTGTTTTTT. Its protein is CASIYRGPNEKLFF.

This clone was observed a few times. The chain employs TRBV6-1 and TRBJ2-1; TRBD2 aligns across 8 bases. CDR3 length equals 15 residues. The V gene's germline CDR1 is MNHNS and CDR2 SASEGT. Trimming cost V 6 bases and J 9 bases; bases outside gene matches: 13. The CDR3 DNA reads as TGTGCCAGCAGAGGTCTCGGGCGGGGGGCGGGTGAGCAGTTCTTC. Amino acid sequence: CASRGLGRGAGEQFF.

The rearrangement links TRBV6-5 to TRBJ2-7; D unresolved. CDR1 MNHEY and CDR2 SVGAGI come from the germline V gene. V shed 4 bases and J shed 6 bases, with 22 bases lying between them. This CDR3 contains 16 residues. DNA for the CDR3: TGTGCCAGCAGTTCATCCGGGTCAAGTATTTACTCCGAGCAGTACTTC. It translates to CASSSSGSSIYSEQYF.

This sequence joins TRBV18 and TRBJ1-2; tentatively, D is TRBD1 (6 bases). CDR3 length: 14 amino acids. Germline values: CDR1 KGHSH, CDR2 LQKENI. V shed 3 bases and J shed 8 bases, with 16 bases lying between them. For the CDR3, the DNA is TGTGCCAGCTCACCCCGGGACACACAAAGAGGCTACACCTTC. Amino acids: CASSPRDTQRGYTF.

The chain employs TRBV7-2 and TRBJ2-7; 10 nucleotides agree with TRBD2. Germline CDR1 is SGHTA and CDR2 is FQGNSA. The CDR3 runs 15 residues. Trimming took 4 bases from V and 0 from J; bases not matched to a gene: 3. CDR3 sequence: CASSSSGSRSYEQYF. CDR3 in DNA: TGTGCCAGCAGCTCTAGCGGGAGCCGCTCCTACGAGCAGTACTTC.

The DNA for the CDR3 is TGTGCCAGCAGTCTCAGGACAGGGGGGTACGAGCAGTACTTC. Amino acid sequence: CASSLRTGGYEQYF. This chain joins TRBV6-5 and TRBJ2-7; 10 nucleotides align to TRBD1. The ends lost 5 bases at V and 4 bases at J; junction bases unmatched: 5. CDR1 is MNHEY, CDR2 SVGAGI, per germline. The CDR3 is 14 amino acids.

This clone was seen more than once but under ten times. This chain links TRBV18 with TRBJ2-1, with 8 bases lining up with TRBD1. Germline V CDR1 and CDR2: KGHSH, LQKENI. The length of the CDR3 is 16 residues. The V and J ends lost 0 bases and 7 bases, in that order; junction bases with no gene match: 8. The CDR3 DNA follows: TGTGCCAGCTCACCACCGGAATGGACAGGGCTGAATGAGCAGTTCTTC. Translating it yields CASSPPEWTGLNEQFF. The full variable domain, rest sourced from reference TRBV18 and TRBJ2-1, is NAGVMQNPRHLVRRRGQEARLRCSPMKGHSHVYWYRQLPEEGLKFMVYLQKENIIDESGMPKERFSAEFPKEGPSILRIQQVVRGDSAAYFCASSPPEWTGLNEQFFGPGTRLTVL.

The V and J genes are TRBV5-1 and TRBJ1-4; TRBD1 is a possible D gene (5 bases). In germline, CDR1 is SGHRS, CDR2 YFSETQ. This CDR3 has 16 amino acids. V was trimmed by 2 bases and J by 1 base, leaving 12 bases between them. The CDR3 nucleotides are TGCGCCAGCAGCTTTACGACAGACTTAACTAATGAAAAACTGTTTTTT. This encodes CASSFTTDLTNEKLFF.

This chain connects TRBV7-2 to TRBJ1-2, with 7 positions matching TRBD1. Germline CDR1 is SGHTA and CDR2 is FQGNSA. The CDR3 is 13 amino acids. The V and J ends lost 7 bases and 4 bases, in that order; junction bases with no gene match: 6. Here the CDR3 reads CASTPYRGYGYTF. DNA of the CDR3: TGTGCCAGCACCCCATACAGGGGCTATGGCTACACCTTC.

The chain uses TRBV28 and TRBJ2-2, with TRBD2 matching 9 bases. The J segment lost 7 bases and the V segment lost 6 bases, leaving 6 bases of the junction unmatched. This CDR3 is built from 14 residues. The V gene's germline CDR1 is MDHEN and CDR2 SYDVKM. The CDR3 loop reads CASRDSGSSGELFF. CDR3 nucleotide sequence: TGTGCCAGCAGAGATAGCGGGAGTAGCGGGGAGCTGTTTTTT.

This sequence joins TRBV27 and TRBJ2-7; 11 nucleotides agree with TRBD2. Germline V gene sequence: CDR1 MNHEY, CDR2 SMNVEV (reference sequence). This CDR3 contains 17 residues. V shed 0 bases, J shed 2 bases, and the junction held 6 bases outside the gene matches. CDR3 sequence: CASSLSTSGSRTYEQYF. CDR3 sequence (DNA): TGTGCCAGCAGTTTATCTACTAGCGGGAGTAGGACCTACGAGCAGTACTTC.

V and J are TRBV7-2 and TRBJ2-2; 12 bases line up with TRBD2. The CDR3 is 17 residues long. With 3 bases clipped from V and 0 bases from J, the junction kept 2 bases outside the gene matches. Germline CDR1 reads SGHTA; CDR2 reads FQGNSA. The CDR3 sequence: CASSFRLAGANTGELFF. For the CDR3, the DNA is TGTGCCAGCAGCTTCAGACTAGCGGGGGCGAACACCGGGGAGCTGTTTTTT.

The rearrangement joins TRBV6-1 to TRBJ1-1; D uncertain. The CDR3 contains 12 residues. Germline CDR1 reads MNHNS; CDR2 reads SASEGT. V lost 1 base and J lost 7, with 7 bases in between. Here the CDR3 reads CASSEGRCEAFF. CDR3 DNA: TGTGCCAGCAGTGAAGGGCGGTGTGAAGCTTTCTTT.

The rearrangement links TRBV18 to TRBJ2-3; D is ambiguous. The CDR3 has 15 amino acids. Germline loops: CDR1 KGHSH, CDR2 LQKENI. Trimming took 6 bases from V and 2 from J, leaving 15 bases between them. This CDR3 is CASSPVVGYTDTQYF. The CDR3 nucleotides read TGTGCCAGCTCCCCGGTTGTCGGGTACACAGATACGCAGTATTTT.

The chain combines TRBV7-9 with TRBJ2-1, with 13 bases identical to TRBD2. The CDR3 is 14 amino acids. Germline CDR1 and CDR2: SEHNR and FQNEAQ (reference sequence). After removal of 1 base from V and 10 bases from J, the junction contained 1 base not matched to a gene. Here the CDR3 DNA reads TGTGCCAGCAGCTTAGGACTAGCGGGAGGAGAGCAGTTCTTC. It encodes CASSLGLAGGEQFF.

This sequence joins TRBV5-1 and TRBJ2-3, with D possibly TRBD2 on 6 matching bases. V was shortened by 0 bases and J by 4 bases, with 9 bases between the two germline ends. CDR1 is SGHRS, CDR2 YFSETQ, per germline. The CDR3 runs to 14 residues. Here the CDR3 DNA reads TGCGCCAGCAGCTTGGGGTCTAGCGCAGATACGCAGTATTTT. Translating it yields CASSLGSSADTQYF.

The chain employs TRBV6-1 and TRBJ1-2, with 11 bases matching TRBD1. V lost 4 bases to trimming and J lost 7 bases; unmatched junction nucleotides: 8. Germline CDR1 reads MNHNS; CDR2 reads SASEGT. This CDR3 is built from 15 residues. CDR3 residues: CASSAQGTGGSGYTF. As DNA, the CDR3 is TGTGCCAGCAGTGCCCAGGGGACAGGGGGATCTGGCTACACCTTC.

V usage is TRBV10-3 and J usage is TRBJ1-2; TRBD1 aligns across 7 bases. With 3 bases clipped from V and 2 bases from J, the junction kept 3 bases outside the gene matches. Germline loops: CDR1 ENHRY, CDR2 SYGVKD. The CDR3 runs to 14 residues. The CDR3 spells CAISETGVNYGYTF. The CDR3 region has the DNA TGTGCCATCAGTGAAACAGGGGTAAACTATGGCTACACCTTC.

V is TRBV2 and J is TRBJ2-2, with a possible D match to TRBD2 (6 bases). This CDR3 is 14 amino acids long. Germline V gene lookup returns CDR1 SNHLY and CDR2 FYNNEI. V was pared by 3 bases and J by 7 bases, with 12 bases between. The CDR3 sequence is CASSDWLANGELFF. DNA for the CDR3: TGTGCCAGCAGTGATTGGCTAGCGAACGGGGAGCTGTTTTTT. The variable domain in full, completed from reference TRBV2 and TRBJ2-2, reads EPEVTQTPSHQVTQMGQEVILRCVPISNHLYFYWYRQILGQKVEFLVSFYNNEISEKSEIFDDQFSVERPDGSNFTLKIRSTKLEDSAMYFCASSDWLANGELFFGEGSRLTVL.

This chain connects TRBV11-2 to TRBJ2-1, with D possibly matching TRBD1 (5 bases). The CDR3 totals 12 residues. The ends were cut back, 5 bases at V and 9 bases at J, with 11 bases in the middle. Per the germline V gene, CDR1 is SGHAT and CDR2 is FQNNGV. The CDR3 loop reads CASSKGFAEQFF. As DNA, the CDR3 is TGTGCCAGCAGCAAGGGGTTTGCTGAGCAGTTCTTC.

Points on this clone: The CDR3 ends on some other residue instead of the conserved phenylalanine or tryptophan, so this is likely a read error. The DNA is omitted, as the CDR3 cannot be located on it reliably, and the CDR3 follows TCRdb's listing. V is TRBV5-3 and J is TRBJ2-7; the tabulated D call, TRBD2, remains unverified against the DNA. TRBV5-3 is designated an ORF whose function remains uncertain. The CDR3 is 8 amino acids long, termini counted. CDR3 amino acids: CARSWRSL.

The chain carries TRBV11-2 and TRBJ1-6; TRBD1 is a possible D gene (5 bases). CDR3 size: 16 residues. Per the germline V gene, CDR1 is SGHAT and CDR2 is FQNNGV. Trimming removed 5 bases from V and 0 bases from J, with 11 bases in between. CDR3 nucleotides: TGTGCCAGCAGCGCCCAGGGTGCCTCCTATAATTCACCCCTCCACTTT. Its protein product is CASSAQGASYNSPLHF.

The chain couples TRBV18 to TRBJ2-2; D may be TRBD2 (5 bases). The CDR3 sequence is 19 residues long. Trimming shortened V by 1 base and J by 9 bases, and 27 bases separated the two germline ends. CDR1 and CDR2 from the germline V gene are KGHSH and LQKENI. CDR3: CASSPLDFSGPTKRRELFF. CDR3 coding DNA: TGTGCCAGCTCACCACTAGATTTCAGCGGACCTACGAAAAGGAGGGAGCTGTTTTTT.

This sequence joins TRBV11-1 and TRBJ1-2, with no clear D. The germline V and J ends were trimmed by 5 bases and 4 bases, with 17 bases remaining between them. The CDR3 runs 15 residues. CDR1 SGHAT and CDR2 FQDESV come from the germline V gene (reference sequence). The CDR3 sequence: CASSPDPLAGYGYTF. Written as DNA, the CDR3 is TGTGCCAGCAGCCCTGACCCCTTGGCGGGCTATGGCTACACCTTC.

The chain uses TRBV28 and TRBJ1-5; tentatively, D is TRBD1 (6 bases). Trimming removed 7 bases at V and 5 bases at J, with 15 bases between. The length of the CDR3 is 14 residues. Germline loops: CDR1 MDHEN, CDR2 SYDVKM. CDR3 residues: CASIERGFDQPQHF. DNA of the CDR3: TGTGCCAGCATTGAGAGGGGGTTCGATCAGCCCCAGCATTTT.

The V and J genes are TRBV4-1 and TRBJ2-5; the match to TRBD2 covers 9 bases. Germline V CDR1 and CDR2: MGHRA, YSYEKL. With V trimmed by 1 base and J by 4 bases, 7 bases remained unmatched. This CDR3 spans 16 amino acids. Written as DNA, the CDR3 is TGCGCCAGCAGCCAAGTAGAGGCGGGAGGGAGAGAGACCCAGTACTTC. Residues: CASSQVEAGGRETQYF.

This rearrangement joins TRBV5-4 to TRBJ2-1; 8 bases map to TRBD2. The CDR3 consists of 18 residues. The germline CDR1 and CDR2 sequences are SGHNT and YYREEE (reference sequence). With 0 bases clipped from V and 4 bases from J, the junction kept 12 bases outside the gene matches. The CDR3 reads CASSLGPAGGGGYNEQFF. The DNA for the CDR3 is TGTGCCAGCAGCTTGGGGCCGGCGGGGGGAGGGGGGTACAATGAGCAGTTCTTC.

The V and J genes are TRBV5-8 and TRBJ2-3, with 14 bases aligning to TRBD2. This CDR3 is built from 16 residues. Germline-derived CDR1 and CDR2 are SGHTS and YDEGEE. The trim removed 4 bases at V and 5 bases at J, leaving 6 bases unmatched. The CDR3 protein is CASSGLAGGGIDTQYF. As DNA, the CDR3 is TGTGCCAGCAGCGGACTAGCGGGGGGCGGCATAGATACGCAGTATTTT. Supplemented by reference TRBV5-8 and TRBJ2-3, the full variable domain reads EAGVTQSPTHLIKTRGQQATLRCSPISGHTSVYWYQQALGLGLQFLLWYDEGEERNRGNFPPRFSGRQFPNYSSELNVNALELEDSALYLCASSGLAGGGIDTQYFGPGTRLTVL.

The V call is TRBV28, the J call TRBJ2-7, with 10 bases matching TRBD1. The CDR3 covers 15 residues. Looked up from germline, CDR1 is MDHEN and CDR2 is SYDVKM. V was clipped by 7 bases and J by 6 bases; unmatched bases: 12. The CDR3 DNA is TGTGCCAGCACCCGCAGAAGGGACAGGGGAGGCGAGCAGTACTTC. As protein: CASTRRRDRGGEQYF.